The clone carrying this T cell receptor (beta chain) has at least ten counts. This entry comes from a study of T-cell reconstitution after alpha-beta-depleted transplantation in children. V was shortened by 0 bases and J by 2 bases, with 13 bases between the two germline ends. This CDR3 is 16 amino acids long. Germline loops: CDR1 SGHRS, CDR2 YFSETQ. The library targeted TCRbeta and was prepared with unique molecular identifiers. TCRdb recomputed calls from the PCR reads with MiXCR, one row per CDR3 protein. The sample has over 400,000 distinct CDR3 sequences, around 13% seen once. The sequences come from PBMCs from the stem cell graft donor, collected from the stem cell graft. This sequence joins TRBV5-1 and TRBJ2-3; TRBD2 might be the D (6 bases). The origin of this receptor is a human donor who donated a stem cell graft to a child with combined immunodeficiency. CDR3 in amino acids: CASSLESGFFTDTQYF. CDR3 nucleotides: TGCGCCAGCAGCTTGGAGAGCGGGTTTTTCACAGATACGCAGTATTTT. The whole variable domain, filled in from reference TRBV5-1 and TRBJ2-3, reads KAGVTQTPRYLIKTRGQQVTLSCSPISGHRSVSWYQQTPGQGLQFLFEYFSETQRNKGNFPGRFSGRQFSNSRSEMNVSTLELGDSALYLCASSLESGFFTDTQYFGPGTRLTVL.